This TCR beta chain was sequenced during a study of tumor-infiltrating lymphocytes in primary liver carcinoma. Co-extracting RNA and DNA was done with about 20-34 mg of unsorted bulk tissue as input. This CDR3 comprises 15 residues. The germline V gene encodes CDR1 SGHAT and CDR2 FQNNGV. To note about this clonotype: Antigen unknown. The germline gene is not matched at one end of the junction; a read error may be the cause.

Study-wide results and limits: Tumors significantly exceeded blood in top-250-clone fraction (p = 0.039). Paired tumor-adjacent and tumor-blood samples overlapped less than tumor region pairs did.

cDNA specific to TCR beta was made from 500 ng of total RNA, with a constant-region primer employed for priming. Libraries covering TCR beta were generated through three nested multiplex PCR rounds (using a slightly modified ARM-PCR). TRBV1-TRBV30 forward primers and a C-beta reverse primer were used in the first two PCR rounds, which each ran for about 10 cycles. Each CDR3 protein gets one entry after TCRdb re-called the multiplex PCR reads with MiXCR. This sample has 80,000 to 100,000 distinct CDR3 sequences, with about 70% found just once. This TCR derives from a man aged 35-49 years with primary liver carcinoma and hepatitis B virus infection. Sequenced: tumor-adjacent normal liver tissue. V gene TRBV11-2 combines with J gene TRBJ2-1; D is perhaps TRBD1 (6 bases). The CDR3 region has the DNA TGTGCCATCAGCGTCGACAGGCCCTCCCACAATGAGCAGTTCTTC. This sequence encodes CAISVDRPSHNEQFF. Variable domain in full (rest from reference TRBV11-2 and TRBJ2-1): EAGVAQSPRYKIIEKRQSVAFWCNPISGHATLYWYQQILGQGPKLLIQFQNNGVVDDSQLPKDRFSAERLKGVDSTLKIQPAKLEDSAVYLCAISVDRPSHNEQFFGPGTRLTVL.